These T cell receptor beta chains were read from a single sample in a study of T cell responses to AZD1222 COVID-19 vaccine. Repertoires were generated with immunoSEQ multiplex PCR, while TCRdb's copy carries only in-frame clones and drops some. The sample lists about 170,000 clones, around nine tenths occurring once. This sample comprised peripheral blood, obtained 28 days after the second AZD1222 dose. Receptors originate from an adult who received the AZD1222 COVID-19 vaccine. CDR3s leave out the opening cysteine and the closing phenylalanine or tryptophan. Size values are once, few and many counts, or a class for expanded clones, and some rows have none.

>once|TRBV14
ASSQFVGGVVNGYT
>.|TRBV19
ASSIGAGANYEQY
>once|TRBV7-2
ASSTLTELYGYT
>.|TRBV10-2
ASSQAAGEQF
>.|TRBV2
ASLADISDTQY
>.|TRBV19
ASSYLGDTQY
>.|TRBV10-1
ASSESQGHKNTGELF
>.|TRBV6-5
ASELRQGQGNEQF
>.|TRBV12-3/TRBV12-4
ASSLPYYT
>.|TRBV18
ASSHTTGPYYEQY
>.|TRBV27
ASSLSGTGSSYEQY
>.|TRBV6-2/TRBV6-3
ASSYSQGRTTNEKLF
>.|TRBV6-1
ASSDLRGPYEQY
>.|TRBV19
ASSIPLGQNQPQH
>.|TRBV9
ASSGQNTEAF
>.|TRBV5-4
ASSLMIAGQNEQY
>.|TRBV18
ASSPWAFGTGVPYEQY
>.|TRBV18
ASSPGTLAFIYGYT
>.|TRBV6-5
ASSPGGSGTQPQH
>.|TRBV4-1
ASSQDLAFYEQF
>.|TRBV2
ASTSRGAGGETQY
>.|TRBV7-6
ASGGSRDTQY
>.|TRBV20-1
SVGTGYGYT
>.|TRBV30
AWSVPQSYGYT
>.|TRBV6-5
ASRGGYTQY
>.|TRBV3-1/TRBV3-2
ASRPGQGPLR
>once|TRBV7-2
ASSLGTADYEQY
>.|TRBV15
ATSRRTGDGYT
>.|TRBV4-1
ASSLGLVGTDTQY
>.|TRBV11-2
ASSLVSGGDRGFGYT
>.|TRBV19
ASLPTGSSYNEQF